The 4 T cell receptor beta chains in this list originate from one sample, sequenced in a study of blood T cell repertoires in COVID-19. Only in-frame clones appear in the TCRdb table, and some are missing; sequencing was by immunoSEQ multiplex PCR. The table lists tens of thousands of clones, around 83% of them singletons. Source material: peripheral blood. Every receptor here comes from a human donor in a cohort sampled during active COVID-19.

The genes are TRBV9 and TRBJ2-2; D not certain. The CDR3 spans 13 residues. Germline lookup yields CDR1 SGDLS and CDR2 YYNGEE. Trimming shortened V by 5 bases and J by 6 bases, and 11 bases separated the two germline ends. The DNA of the CDR3 is TGTGCCAGCAGAGATTCCTGGCCCGGGGAGCTGTTTTTT. It specifies CASRDSWPGELFF.

The chain's CDR3 is CASSPGGQGYEQYF. The CDR3 nucleotides are TGTGCCAGCAGCCCGGGGGGACAGGGGTACGAGCAGTACTTC. The rearrangement joins TRBV7-3 to TRBJ2-7; 10 nucleotides match TRBD1. Germline trimming cut 5 bases from V and 4 bases from J; bases unmatched to any gene: 5. Germline-derived CDR1 and CDR2 are SGHTA and FQGTGA. The CDR3 has 14 amino acids.

This chain's CDR3 is CASSYGGYNQPQHF. Here the CDR3 DNA reads TGCGCCAGCAGCTACGGCGGGTACAATCAGCCCCAGCATTTT. The gene calls are TRBV5-1 and TRBJ1-5; D is undetermined. Germline V gives CDR1 SGHRS, CDR2 YFSETQ. There are 14 residues in the CDR3. Trimming removed 3 bases at V and 3 bases at J, with 10 bases between.

V usage is TRBV4-2 and J usage is TRBJ2-3, with D perhaps TRBD2 (5 bases). Germline assignment: CDR1 LGHNA and CDR2 YNFKEQ. The CDR3 loop spans 14 amino acids. V lost 1 base to trimming and J lost 3 bases, with 8 bases between them. The CDR3 DNA is TGTGCCAGCAGCCAAGTCCGGGAAACAGATACGCAGTATTTT. Its translation: CASSQVRETDTQYF.